Here is one T cell receptor (beta chain) with its context. Its antigen is undetermined. This sample was taken from a study of CD8 T cells in Susac syndrome. Germline values: CDR1 SNHLY, CDR2 FYNNEI. Trimming stripped 5 bases from V and 3 bases from J, with 8 bases between. The CDR3 has 13 amino acids. Study outcomes and limitations: As acknowledged by the study, its TCR sequencing and HLA analysis included a relatively small number of individuals.

The authors reverse transcribed roughly 0.5 to 1 ug RNA with random hexamers. It was immunoSEQ multiplex PCR that amplified TCR beta CDR3 across 54 Vbeta and 13 Jbeta. TCRdb reprocessed the immunoSEQ multiplex PCR reads with MiXCR, giving one entry per CDR3 protein. The data show about 210,000 distinct CDR3 sequences, with approximately 95% seen just once and 0.075% to 0.095% held by the top ten. The study sequenced TCR beta in blood CD8+ and CD4+ T cells. Through negative isolation, CD4+ and CD8+ T cells were obtained, while TEMRA cells were enriched using FACS. This TCR was sampled from a human donor with multiple sclerosis. The material sequenced was CD4+ T cells from PBMCs. V is TRBV2 and J is TRBJ1-5; no firm D call. CDR3 coding DNA: TGTGCCAGCAGTCCAGACACCAATCAGCCCCAGCATTTT. Protein sequence: CASSPDTNQPQHF. The full variable domain, completed using reference TRBV2 and TRBJ1-5, is EPEVTQTPSHQVTQMGQEVILRCVPISNHLYFYWYRQILGQKVEFLVSFYNNEISEKSEIFDDQFSVERPDGSNFTLKIRSTKLEDSAMYFCASSPDTNQPQHFGDGTRLSIL.